This T cell receptor beta chain was sequenced in a study of shared clonotypes between healthy human individuals. The V and J ends lost 3 bases and 3 bases respectively, with 5 bases between them. CDR1 and CDR2 (germline): SQVTM, ANQGSEA. This CDR3 region has 11 residues. Remarks on this clone: The same CDR3 arises from other DNA sequences in this sample as well.

Produced via immunoSEQ multiplex PCR; TCRdb's table is partial and in-frame only. In the table there are 2 million to 2.5 million clones, about 93% of which are singletons. Selected positively for CCR7 and CD45RO-negative, naive CD8 cells excluded terminally differentiated effector memory CD45RA+ cells. The genes are TRBV29-1 and TRBJ1-1; D unclear. The source material was naive CD8+ T cells from PBMCs. The sequence came from a man aged 18 to 29 in good health. Some clones in this sample may be carry-over from other donors' samples. The CDR3 nucleotides read TGCAGCGTTGAGGGCGACACTGAAGCTTTCTTT. This translates into CSVEGDTEAFF.